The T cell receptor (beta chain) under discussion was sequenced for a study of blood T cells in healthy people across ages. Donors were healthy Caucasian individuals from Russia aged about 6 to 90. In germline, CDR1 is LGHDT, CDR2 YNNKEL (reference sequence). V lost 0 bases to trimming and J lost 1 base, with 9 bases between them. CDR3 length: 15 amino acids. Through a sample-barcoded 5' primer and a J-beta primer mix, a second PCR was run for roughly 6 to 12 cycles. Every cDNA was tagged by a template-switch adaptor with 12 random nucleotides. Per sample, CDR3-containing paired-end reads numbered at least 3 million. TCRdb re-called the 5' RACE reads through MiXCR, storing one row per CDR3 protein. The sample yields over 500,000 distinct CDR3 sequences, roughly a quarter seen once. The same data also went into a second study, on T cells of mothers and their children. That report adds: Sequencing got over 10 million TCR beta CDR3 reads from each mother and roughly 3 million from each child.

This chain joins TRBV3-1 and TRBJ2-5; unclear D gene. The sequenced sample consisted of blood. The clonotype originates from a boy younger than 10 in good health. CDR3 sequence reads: CASSQDSGSQETQYF. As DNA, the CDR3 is TGTGCCAGCAGCCAAGATTCAGGATCCCAAGAGACCCAGTACTTC.